The clone carrying this T cell receptor (beta chain) was counted at least ten times. Its antigen is still unknown. Germline-derived CDR1 and CDR2 are MNHNS and SASEGT. V lost 6 bases, J lost 6 bases, and 17 bases lay in between. The CDR3 length is 14 residues. Documented time point: newly diagnosed GD, antithyroid drugs for less than 3 months. The TCR library used RNA extracted from PBMCs. The TCR beta library used iRepertoire HTBI primers with Arm-PCR amplification of CDR3. Via MiXCR, TCRdb re-called the multiplex PCR reads, giving one row per CDR3 protein. The sample lists under 400,000 distinct CDR3 sequences, 16% occurring once. The record originates from a study of regulatory T cells in long-lasting Graves disease. Study findings and constraints: Analyses excluded thyroid tissue, covering peripheral blood alone.

The sample also formed part of further work on T cells in Graves' hyperthyroidism and ophthalmopathy.

The material was peripheral blood mononuclear cells (PBMCs), obtained at new diagnosis, from a patient treated with antithyroid drugs. J is TRBJ1-1 and V is TRBV6-1, with D perhaps matching TRBD1 (5 bases). This receptor was obtained from a man aged 35 to 55 with Graves disease. Written as DNA, the CDR3 is TGTGCCAGCAGCGCCCCCGGGGGAAGGTCTGAAGCTTTCTTT. This sequence encodes CASSAPGGRSEAFF.